A selection of T cell receptor beta chains follows, all from one sample in a study of T cell repertoires in cytomegalovirus infection. TCRdb redid the calling of the reads with MiXCR, one entry per CDR3 protein. The sample has 830,000 or so distinct CDR3 sequences; approximately 29% are singletons. Antigens for these TCRs are unknown. Sequenced material: cultured CD8+ T cells from PBMCs, taken from culture after CMV antigen stimulation. The receptors were gathered from a human donor in good health (CMV status not recorded). Some clones in this sample may be carry-over from other donors' samples. CDR3s include the opening cysteine and the closing phenylalanine or tryptophan. D genes are given only for firm matches. Clone size is stated in some rows and not others, as once, few, many or a class when expanded.

TRBJ2-3	TRBV29-1	-	14	-	TGCAGCGTGGGGACTCTGACTAGCACAGATACGCAGTATTTT	CSVGTLTSTDTQYF
TRBJ1-1	TRBV6-1	TRBD1	15	-	TGTGCCGGTGGTAGGGGGCGGCACATGAACACTGAAGCTTTCTTT	CAGGRGRHMNTEAFF
TRBJ2-3	TRBV7-9	-	13	once	TGTGCCAGCAGCAAACCGGGCACAGATACGCAGTATTTT	CASSKPGTDTQYF
TRBJ2-5	TRBV6-5	-	14	-	TGTGCCAGCAGTACGCTGGGTAGGCAAGAGACCCAGTACTTC	CASSTLGRQETQYF
TRBJ1-1	TRBV19	-	16	few	TGTGCCAGTAGTATAGATCCGTGGGGAAGGGCCACTGAAGCTTTCTTT	CASSIDPWGRATEAFF
TRBJ2-3	TRBV27	TRBD1	13	-	TGTGCCAGCAGAACCTTACAGGGGGCAACGCAGTATTTT	CASRTLQGATQYF
TRBJ1-1	TRBV28	-	11	-	TGTGCCAGCAGTACCCTTACTGAAGCTTTCTTT	CASSTLTEAFF
TRBJ2-6	TRBV7-9	TRBD2	16	few	TGTGCCATTCCGGGCGGGGGGGCCTCTGGGGCCAACGTCCTGACTTTC	CAIPGGGASGANVLTF
TRBJ2-7	TRBV7-9	-	14	few	TGTGCCAGCATACGGCGGGACACAGTCTACGAGCAGTACTTC	CASIRRDTVYEQYF
TRBJ1-6	TRBV20-1	-	12	-	TGCAGTGCTAGAGAGAGAGGTTCACCCCTCCACTTT	CSARERGSPLHF
TRBJ2-5	TRBV5-1	-	18	few	TGCGCCAGCAGCTTGTGGCCTGAGGGGGGGCCCTTCCAAGAGACCCAGTACTTC	CASSLWPEGGPFQETQYF
TRBJ2-3	TRBV6-2/TRBV6-3	-	13	-	TGTGCCAGCAGTTACGGGTACACAGATACGCAGTATTTT	CASSYGYTDTQYF
TRBJ2-3	TRBV28	TRBD2	17	-	TGTGCCAGCAGTTCCCCCGGGACTAGCGGGGGGACAGATACGCAGTATTTT	CASSSPGTSGGTDTQYF
TRBJ1-2	TRBV7-9	-	15	few	TGTGCCAGCAGCTTGGCTGGGGGGTGGCATTATGGCTACACCTTC	CASSLAGGWHYGYTF
TRBJ2-1	TRBV19	TRBD1	14	-	TGTGCCAGTAGAGGACAGGTTAACTACAATGAGCAGTTCTTC	CASRGQVNYNEQFF
TRBJ2-3	TRBV7-9	-	14	many	TGTGCCAGCAGCCCACAGGTCAACACAGATACGCAGTATTTT	CASSPQVNTDTQYF